This paragraph covers one T cell receptor (beta chain) sequence. Its antigen is not identified. The sample belongs to a study of radiotherapy plus CTLA-4 blockade in lung cancer. V shed 2 bases and J shed 2 bases, with 16 bases lying between them. Germline assignment: CDR1 SEHNR and CDR2 FQNEAQ (reference sequence). The CDR3 spans 17 residues. The repertoire was sequenced with immunoSEQ multiplex PCR; TCRdb's copy has only in-frame clones and lacks some. The sample contains over 80,000 clones, roughly four fifths of which appear only once. General observations from the study: TCR clones originating in tumors grew in number in blood after radiotherapy plus ipilimumab. The authors reported that early blood T cell clone dynamics, with interferon-beta, best predicted response.

Chemo-refractory metastatic non-small-cell lung cancer patients were treated with focal radiation plus CTLA-4 blockade with ipilimumab. The receptor was derived from a human donor with non-small cell lung cancer who had stable disease on radiotherapy plus ipilimumab. The gene calls are TRBV7-9 and TRBJ1-3, with D perhaps TRBD1 (5 bases). The material sequenced was peripheral blood, taken from a patient treated with radiotherapy plus ipilimumab. The CDR3 reads CASSLQPLGTPGNTIYF. CDR3 in DNA: TGTGCCAGCAGCTTACAACCCTTAGGGACTCCTGGAAACACCATATATTTT. Supplemented by reference TRBV7-9 and TRBJ1-3, the full variable domain reads DTGVSQNPRHKITKRGQNVTFRCDPISEHNRLYWYRQTLGQGPEFLTYFQNEAQLEKSRLLSDRFSAERPKGSFSTLEIQRTEQGDSAMYLCASSLQPLGTPGNTIYFGEGSWLTVV.